The 20 T cell receptor beta chains presented below share a single source sample, sequenced in a study of cytomegalovirus exposure and HLA in healthy donors. The PCR ran on 60 Vbeta and 13 Jbeta primers. The repertoire was sequenced with immunoSEQ multiplex PCR; TCRdb's copy has only in-frame clones and lacks some. Of 95,000 to 100,000 clones in the sample, 65% to 80% were seen once. The sample consisted of PBMCs. The receptors here all came from a man between 50 and 59 years old in good health and CMV-seronegative.

V is TRBV28 and J is TRBJ2-3; 7 nucleotides match TRBD2. CDR3 length equals 15 residues. In germline, CDR1 is MDHEN, CDR2 SYDVKM. Trimming cost V 7 bases and J 6 bases; bases outside gene matches: 13. The chain's CDR3 is CASKRAGDLRDTQYF. CDR3 sequence (DNA): TGTGCCAGCAAGAGGGCGGGAGACCTCAGGGATACGCAGTATTTT.

V gene TRBV15 combines with J gene TRBJ1-1; a weak D match, TRBD1 (6 bases). CDR1 LNHNV and CDR2 YYDKDF come from the germline V gene (reference sequence). Trimming cost V 7 bases and J 5 bases, with 14 bases left between them. The CDR3 is 13 residues long. The CDR3: CATKEGERTEAFF. The DNA for the CDR3 is TGTGCCACCAAAGAGGGGGAGAGGACTGAAGCTTTCTTT.

This rearrangement joins TRBV18 to TRBJ1-3; a weak D match, TRBD1 (5 bases). The CDR3 runs 14 residues. V lost 3 bases and J lost 2, with 8 bases in between. The germline gives CDR1 KGHSH, CDR2 LQKENI. In nucleotides, the CDR3 is TGTGCCAGCTCACCCACGGACACTGGAAACACCATATATTTT. It codes for CASSPTDTGNTIYF.

V and J are TRBV6-9 and TRBJ2-5; possible D gene TRBD1, 6 bases. The CDR3 contains 16 residues. Germline assignment: CDR1 MNHGY and CDR2 SVAAGI. With 5 bases removed from V and 4 bases from J, the gap between germline ends came to 20 bases. The CDR3 DNA reads TGTGCCAGCAGTCTCAGCGCGTTGGGGACAAGAGAGACCCAGTACTTC. Translated, it gives CASSLSALGTRETQYF.

CDR3 region: CASMDRGGGNTIYF. The CDR3 coding sequence is TGCGCCAGCATGGACAGGGGTGGTGGAAACACCATATATTTT. The chain couples TRBV4-1 to TRBJ1-3, with 9 positions matching TRBD1. This CDR3 region has 14 residues. Germline V gene lookup returns CDR1 MGHRA and CDR2 YSYEKL. J gave up 3 bases and V 7 bases, and 4 bases lay outside the gene matches.

The table lists this clone with a few counts. The chain carries TRBV4-2 and TRBJ2-5; the match to TRBD1 covers 7 bases. The V and J ends lost 4 bases and 7 bases, in that order; junction bases with no gene match: 6. The CDR3 is 13 amino acids. Germline CDR1 reads LGHNA; CDR2 reads YNFKEQ. The CDR3 protein is CASSPDRSGTQYF. DNA of the CDR3: TGTGCCAGCAGCCCGGACAGGTCGGGGACCCAGTACTTC.

This clone was recorded once. The V gene is TRBV19, the J gene TRBJ1-5, with TRBD1 matching 8 bases. Unmatched junction bases numbered 14, after V lost 0 bases and J lost 10 bases. This CDR3 spans 17 amino acids. In germline, CDR1 is LNHDA, CDR2 SQIVND (reference sequence). CDR3 DNA sequence: TGTGCCAGTAGTATAGATGGGCAGGGGGCGACCCTGGTCCCCCAGCATTTT. It yields the protein CASSIDGQGATLVPQHF.

This clone was observed a handful of times. The genes are TRBV7-3 and TRBJ2-5; unclear D gene. From germline, CDR1 is SGHTA and CDR2 FQGTGA. There are 13 residues in the CDR3. The V gene lost 0 bases and the J gene lost 5 bases, with 7 bases spanning the gap. The CDR3 DNA reads as TGTGCCAGCAGCTTAACTTCAGCGGAGACCCAGTACTTC. Amino acid sequence: CASSLTSAETQYF.

This chain uses TRBV18 with TRBJ2-7, with D perhaps matching TRBD2 (5 bases). The CDR3 is 15 amino acids. Trimming left V 1 base short and J 5 bases short, with 15 bases between. The V gene's germline CDR1 is KGHSH and CDR2 LQKENI. The CDR3 coding sequence is TGTGCCAGCTCACCACGAGTACGGGGATCAGACGAGCAGTACTTC. Encoded protein: CASSPRVRGSDEQYF.

This clone showed up just a few times. V is TRBV5-1 and J is TRBJ2-1, with 7 nucleotides matching TRBD2. CDR3 length equals 12 residues. From germline, CDR1 is SGHRS and CDR2 YFSETQ. Trimming at V came to 4 bases and at J to 10 bases, leaving 5 bases not matched to a gene. The CDR3 region is CASSRAGDEQFF. Written as DNA, the CDR3 is TGCGCCAGCAGCAGGGCGGGAGACGAGCAGTTCTTC.

The rearrangement uses TRBV6-1 and TRBJ2-1; 8 bases align to TRBD2. Looked up from germline, CDR1 is MNHNS and CDR2 is SASEGT. This CDR3 has 14 residues. Germline trimming cut 6 bases from V and 5 bases from J; bases unmatched to any gene: 6. CDR3 DNA sequence: TGTGCCAGCAGGGAGAGACTAGCGAACAATGAGCAGTTCTTC. It encodes CASRERLANNEQFF.

The gene calls are TRBV2 and TRBJ1-1; no firm D call. This CDR3 comprises 10 residues. Trimming shortened V by 6 bases and J by 8 bases, and 7 bases separated the two germline ends. Germline-derived CDR1 and CDR2 are SNHLY and FYNNEI. CDR3: CASRGVEAFF. The CDR3 bases are TGTGCCAGCAGAGGAGTGGAAGCTTTCTTT.

CDR3 DNA: TGTGCCAGCTCGAGTATGGATGAGCAGTTCTTC. This codes for CASSSMDEQFF. V and J are TRBV7-6 and TRBJ2-1; D is unclear. The CDR3 contains 11 residues. Germline V CDR1 and CDR2: SGHVS, FNYEAQ. V gave up 8 bases and J gave up 8 bases, with 10 bases separating them.

This rearrangement joins TRBV6-5 to TRBJ1-1; D possibly corresponds to TRBD1 (6 bases). Germline V gene sequence: CDR1 MNHEY, CDR2 SVGAGI. This CDR3 contains 13 residues. V was shortened by 8 bases and J by 5 bases, with 15 bases between the two germline ends. The CDR3 region has the DNA TGTGCCAGCCGGCGGGGGCGAGGGACTGAAGCTTTCTTT. Translating gives CASRRGRGTEAFF.

This chain connects TRBV15 to TRBJ2-3; 9 bases align to TRBD1. The CDR3 length is 14 residues. The junction had 3 bases not matched to a gene; V was cut back by 3 bases and J by 5 bases. Germline CDR1 is LNHNV and CDR2 is YYDKDF (reference sequence). The CDR3 reads CATSRTGGIDTQYF. CDR3 DNA: TGTGCCACCAGCAGGACAGGGGGAATAGATACGCAGTATTTT.

The genes are TRBV6-5 and TRBJ1-1; a possible D gene is TRBD1 (6 bases). Deletions cut 8 bases from V and 1 base from J, with 11 bases between. The CDR3 consists of 13 residues. Germline CDR1 reads MNHEY; CDR2 reads SVGAGI. The CDR3 is CASGRGGNTEAFF. The CDR3 bases are TGTGCCAGCGGGAGGGGGGGGAACACTGAAGCTTTCTTT.

The CDR3 nucleotides read TGTGCCAGCAGCTCGGCAGGGGAAGTGGTTGGAAACACCATATATTTT. Translating it yields CASSSAGEVVGNTIYF. This chain connects TRBV13 to TRBJ1-3; TRBD1 is a possible D gene (6 bases). The V and J ends lost 4 bases and 3 bases respectively, with 16 bases between them. The germline gives CDR1 PRHDT, CDR2 FYEKMQ (reference sequence). The CDR3 has 16 amino acids.

This sequence joins TRBV5-4 and TRBJ2-3; D may be TRBD1 (5 bases). V shed 1 base and J shed 6 bases, with 12 bases lying between them. In germline, CDR1 is SGHNT, CDR2 YYREEE (reference sequence). This CDR3 contains 14 residues. The CDR3 DNA sequence: TGTGCCAGCAGCTTGCCTGCAGGGAAGGATACGCAGTATTTT. Translation: CASSLPAGKDTQYF. The full variable domain, its missing parts supplied by reference TRBV5-4 and TRBJ2-3, is ETGVTQSPTHLIKTRGQQVTLRCSSQSGHNTVSWYQQALGQGPQFIFQYYREEENGRGNFPPRFSGLQFPNYSSELNVNALELDDSALYLCASSLPAGKDTQYFGPGTRLTVL.

This chain uses TRBV5-6 with TRBJ1-2, with 8 nucleotides matching TRBD1. J lost 0 bases, V lost 4 bases, and 5 bases had no gene match. The CDR3 is made up of 15 amino acids. The V gene's germline CDR1 is SGHDT and CDR2 YYEEEE. CDR3 coding DNA: TGTGCCAGCAGCCGAGCAGGGGGCGCTAACTATGGCTACACCTTC. It specifies CASSRAGGANYGYTF.

This chain links TRBV6-5 with TRBJ2-3; 7 bases map to TRBD1. J lost 2 bases, V lost 5 bases, and 7 bases had no gene match. CDR1 is MNHEY, CDR2 SVGAGI, per germline. The length of the CDR3 is 15 residues. The CDR3 nucleotides read TGTGCCAGCAGTCTCCGGGACAGTAACACAGATACGCAGTATTTT. Protein product: CASSLRDSNTDTQYF.